This passage covers 32 T cell receptor beta chains from one sample sequenced in a study of T-cell reconstitution after alpha-beta-depleted transplantation in children. Preparation of the TCRbeta library used unique molecular identifiers. TCRdb itself ran the PCR reads through MiXCR, one entry per CDR3 protein. The sample includes 500,000 to 600,000 distinct CDR3 sequences, roughly 18% of them seen just once. The sequencing here drew on PBMCs from the stem cell graft donor, taken from the stem cell graft. These TCRs come from a human donor who donated a stem cell graft to a child with acute lymphoblastic leukemia.

The CDR3 sequence: CASSGSGGQPQHF. The CDR3 DNA follows: TGTGCCAGCAGCGGGTCAGGGGGCCAGCCCCAGCATTTT. The chain combines TRBV9 with TRBJ1-5; 8 positions agree with TRBD1. The CDR3 loop spans 13 amino acids. J was trimmed by 7 bases and V by 3 bases; bases with no gene match: 3. CDR1 and CDR2 (germline): SGDLS, YYNGEE.

This clonotype was counted once. V and J are TRBV29-1 and TRBJ2-6, with D perhaps TRBD1 (6 bases). The CDR3 length is 14 residues. The V end lost 7 bases, the J end lost 3 bases, and 13 bases lay between the germline ends. CDR1 is SQVTM and CDR2 is ANQGSEA in the germline V gene. Here the CDR3 DNA reads TGCAGCGCCGAAACAGGGAATGGGGCCAACGTCCTGACTTTC. Amino acids: CSAETGNGANVLTF.

This clonotype has just a few counts. This sequence joins TRBV16 and TRBJ2-7; D may be TRBD2 (6 bases). The CDR3 runs to 14 residues. V lost 3 bases to trimming and J lost 2 bases, with 11 bases between them. Per the germline V gene, CDR1 is KGHSY and CDR2 is FQNENV. The CDR3 loop reads CASSHSGTAYEQYF. CDR3 coding DNA: TGTGCCAGCAGCCATTCCGGGACTGCCTACGAGCAGTACTTC.

CDR3 protein: CASSYAGQSPGELFF. The CDR3 DNA reads as TGTGCCAGCAGTTACGCAGGACAGTCCCCCGGGGAGCTGTTTTTT. This chain connects TRBV6-5 to TRBJ2-2; D possibly corresponds to TRBD1 (6 bases). The CDR3 is 15 amino acids. The germline CDR1 and CDR2 sequences are MNHEY and SVGAGI. V gave up 2 bases and J gave up 6 bases, with 13 bases separating them.

This clonotype was observed a handful of times. The chain joins TRBV7-8 to TRBJ1-5; unclear D gene. V was trimmed by 1 base and J by 2 bases, leaving 15 bases between them. This CDR3 comprises 17 residues. CDR1 is SGHVS and CDR2 is FQNEAQ in the germline V gene. The CDR3 DNA is TGTGCCAGCAGCTTAGTCATTTGGGCCGTGCGCAATCAGCCCCAGCATTTT. Translating it yields CASSLVIWAVRNQPQHF.

The V and J genes are TRBV7-3 and TRBJ2-2; 12 nucleotides align to TRBD2. Trimming removed 5 bases from V and 7 bases from J; junction bases left unmatched: 17. This CDR3 has 19 amino acids. Germline V gene sequence: CDR1 SGHTA, CDR2 FQGTGA. As DNA, the CDR3 is TGTGCCAGCAGCCATACCAGGGCTAGCGGGAGGGCCCTGGGCGGGGAGCTGTTTTTT. This translates into CASSHTRASGRALGGELFF.

The rearrangement joins TRBV12-3 or TRBV12-4 to TRBJ1-2; 7 nucleotides line up with TRBD1. Germline trimming cut 11 bases from V and 7 bases from J; bases unmatched to any gene: 16. The CDR3 sequence is 14 residues long. The CDR3 here is CAASSLNRGGGYTF. As DNA, the CDR3 is TGTGCCGCCAGCAGTTTGAACAGGGGAGGTGGCTACACCTTC.

This clonotype was seen many times. This rearrangement joins TRBV25-1 to TRBJ1-1; no clear D gene. Trimming took 3 bases from V and 2 from J, leaving 7 bases between them. The CDR3 runs to 13 residues. Per germline, CDR1 MGHDK and CDR2 SYGVNS. The CDR3 loop is CASSDRANTEAFF. The CDR3 DNA reads TGTGCCAGCAGTGATCGGGCAAACACTGAAGCTTTCTTT.

This chain connects TRBV6-1 to TRBJ2-7; 9 bases match TRBD2. The CDR3 totals 14 residues. Germline trimming cut 5 bases from V and 5 bases from J; bases unmatched to any gene: 7. CDR1 and CDR2 from the germline V gene are MNHNS and SASEGT. In DNA, the CDR3 is TGTGCCAGCAGTCTGATAGCGGGAGAGGACGAGCAGTACTTC. It specifies CASSLIAGEDEQYF.

This clonotype was detected only a few times. The chain combines TRBV19 with TRBJ2-1; D perhaps matches TRBD2 (6 bases). Germline CDR1 is LNHDA and CDR2 is SQIVND (reference sequence). The V gene lost 5 bases and the J gene lost 9 bases, with 26 bases spanning the gap. The CDR3 length is 17 residues. CDR3 bases: TGTGCCAGTAGTGACCCCCTAGCGAGGGTGGGGGAAAGTGAGCAGTTCTTC. Its protein product is CASSDPLARVGESEQFF.

This clonotype occurred a few times. V is TRBV29-1 and J is TRBJ2-3; 7 bases fit TRBD1. The CDR3 totals 16 residues. The junction had 12 bases not matched to a gene; V was cut back by 4 bases and J by 2 bases. CDR1 is SQVTM, CDR2 ANQGSEA, per germline. In nucleotides, the CDR3 is TGCAGCGTTGGAGGGGGCGTGCTACGGTCCACAGATACGCAGTATTTT. Its protein is CSVGGGVLRSTDTQYF.

A few counts support this clonotype. V usage is TRBV7-9 and J usage is TRBJ2-7; D gene uncertain. The V gene's germline CDR1 is SEHNR and CDR2 FQNEAQ (reference sequence). V shed 4 bases and J shed 6 bases, with 10 bases lying between them. The CDR3 consists of 12 residues. The CDR3 DNA is TGTGCCAGCAGCTACGGACGGGTCGAGCAGTACTTC. Its protein product is CASSYGRVEQYF.

The CDR3 coding sequence is TGTGCCAGCAGTTTAAACATTCCCAAAGAGACCCAGTACTTC. Its translation is CASSLNIPKETQYF. This rearrangement joins TRBV12-3 or TRBV12-4 to TRBJ2-5; D not resolved. The CDR3 runs to 14 residues. Between the trimmed V and J ends, which lost 2 bases and 3 bases, there was a span of 10 bases.

This clonotype was counted a few times. The gene calls are TRBV5-5 and TRBJ2-3, with D unclear. This CDR3 has 14 residues. Germline CDR1 SGHKS, CDR2 YYEKEE (reference sequence). V was trimmed by 5 bases and J by 0 bases, leaving 10 bases between them. The CDR3 protein is CASSSASSTDTQYF. In nucleotides, the CDR3 is TGTGCCAGCAGTTCGGCCTCTAGCACAGATACGCAGTATTTT.

The genes are TRBV7-6 and TRBJ2-1; a possible D gene is TRBD1 (6 bases). The CDR3 extends over 14 amino acids. With 0 bases removed from V and 8 bases from J, the gap between germline ends came to 11 bases. Germline V gene lookup returns CDR1 SGHVS and CDR2 FNYEAQ. The CDR3 nucleotides are TGTGCCAGCAGCTTAGCCATGACAGGATATGAGCAGTTCTTC. Translation: CASSLAMTGYEQFF.

This clonotype was found a few times. This sequence joins TRBV27 and TRBJ2-1; TRBD2 matches 8 bases. The V gene end was trimmed by 5 bases and the J gene end by 1 base; junction bases not matched to a gene: 4. The CDR3 has 15 residues. Germline V lookup: CDR1 MNHEY, CDR2 SMNVEV (reference sequence). As DNA, the CDR3 is TGTGCCAGCAGTACAGCGGGAGTGTCCTACAATGAGCAGTTCTTC. Translation: CASSTAGVSYNEQFF.

V and J are TRBV29-1 and TRBJ2-5; weak D call: TRBD1 (5 bases). CDR1 is SQVTM and CDR2 is ANQGSEA in the germline V gene. V was trimmed by 2 bases and J by 5 bases, leaving 12 bases between them. The CDR3 runs 13 residues. The DNA for the CDR3 is TGCAGCGTTGAACCTGGGGCTGGCGAGACCCAGTACTTC. This sequence encodes CSVEPGAGETQYF.

The chain employs TRBV7-9 and TRBJ2-7; D not resolved. Germline V gives CDR1 SEHNR, CDR2 FQNEAQ (reference sequence). The CDR3 contains 11 residues. V was shortened by 5 bases and J by 5 bases, with 7 bases between the two germline ends. This CDR3 is CASSTVNEQYF. In DNA form, the CDR3 reads TGTGCCAGCAGCACAGTGAACGAGCAGTACTTC. The full variable domain, rest sourced from reference TRBV7-9 and TRBJ2-7, is DTGVSQNPRHKITKRGQNVTFRCDPISEHNRLYWYRQTLGQGPEFLTYFQNEAQLEKSRLLSDRFSAERPKGSFSTLEIQRTEQGDSAMYLCASSTVNEQYFGPGTRLTVT.

This clonotype was observed a few times. V gene TRBV5-1 combines with J gene TRBJ2-3, with TRBD1 identical over 10 bases. The ends lost 3 bases at V and 2 bases at J; junction bases unmatched: 6. CDR3 length equals 16 residues. Germline V gene lookup returns CDR1 SGHRS and CDR2 YFSETQ. The CDR3 reads CASSSRTGGTTDTQYF. CDR3 nucleotide sequence: TGCGCCAGCAGCTCTAGGACAGGGGGGACCACAGATACGCAGTATTTT.

The chain is built from TRBV5-1 and TRBJ1-1, with D unresolved. The germline V gene has CDR1 SGHRS and CDR2 YFSETQ. The length of the CDR3 is 16 residues. V was shortened by 0 bases and J by 1 base, with 13 bases between the two germline ends. The CDR3 spells CASSLGLRPSNTEAFF. As DNA, the CDR3 is TGCGCCAGCAGCTTGGGGTTAAGGCCCTCGAACACTGAAGCTTTCTTT. The full variable domain, in which reference TRBV5-1 and TRBJ1-1 provide the parts outside the CDR3, is KAGVTQTPRYLIKTRGQQVTLSCSPISGHRSVSWYQQTPGQGLQFLFEYFSETQRNKGNFPGRFSGRQFSNSRSEMNVSTLELGDSALYLCASSLGLRPSNTEAFFGQGTRLTVV.

This clonotype came up many times. The chain employs TRBV4-1 and TRBJ2-6, with D possibly being TRBD2 (6 bases). The CDR3 has 17 residues. Germline V gene sequence: CDR1 MGHRA, CDR2 YSYEKL. V dropped 0 bases and J dropped 0 bases, with 9 bases sitting between them. CDR3 region: CASSQDRDFSGANVLTF. DNA of the CDR3: TGCGCCAGCAGCCAAGATCGGGACTTCTCTGGGGCCAACGTCCTGACTTTC.

This clonotype has only a few counts. This chain connects TRBV27 to TRBJ2-1; 9 bases line up with TRBD2. The CDR3 totals 11 residues. From germline, CDR1 is MNHEY and CDR2 SMNVEV (reference sequence). Trimming removed 4 bases from V and 15 bases from J; junction bases left unmatched: 4. CDR3 sequence: CASSSRTSAFF. DNA for the CDR3: TGTGCCAGCAGTTCCCGGACTAGCGCGTTCTTC.

Only a few counts were recorded for this clonotype. The rearrangement links TRBV10-3 to TRBJ2-7, with D perhaps TRBD1 (5 bases). Looked up from germline, CDR1 is ENHRY and CDR2 is SYGVKD. CDR3 length: 13 residues. Trimming pared 4 bases from V and 3 bases from J, leaving 10 bases between. CDR3 loop: CAISVGAGYEQYF. As DNA, the CDR3 is TGTGCCATCAGTGTAGGGGCAGGCTACGAGCAGTACTTC.

This chain links TRBV9 with TRBJ2-7; TRBD2 might be the D (6 bases). V shed 0 bases and J shed 0 bases, with 10 bases lying between them. Germline loops: CDR1 SGDLS, CDR2 YYNGEE. The CDR3 contains 15 residues. CDR3 loop: CASSVGVGSSYEQYF. CDR3 DNA sequence: TGTGCCAGCAGCGTAGGTGTCGGGAGCTCCTACGAGCAGTACTTC.

The chain recombines TRBV7-9 with TRBJ2-5, with TRBD1 matching over 9 bases. In germline, CDR1 is SEHNR, CDR2 FQNEAQ (reference sequence). There are 15 residues in the CDR3. V was pared by 5 bases and J by 3 bases, with 7 bases of the junction left unmatched. CDR3 nucleotide sequence: TGTGCCAGCAGCCCCGGGACAGGGAGTAAAGAGACCCAGTACTTC. Protein product: CASSPGTGSKETQYF.

The sample holds many counts of this clonotype. The CDR3 is CSAKQLAKNIQYF. For the CDR3, the DNA is TGCAGTGCCAAACAATTAGCCAAAAACATTCAGTACTTC. The chain is built from TRBV20-1 and TRBJ2-4; D is ambiguous. The CDR3 is 13 residues long. The germline V gene encodes CDR1 DFQATT and CDR2 SNEGSKA (reference sequence). V was trimmed by 6 bases and J by 0 bases, leaving 9 bases between them.

The chain recombines TRBV4-1 with TRBJ1-5; D is unresolved. CDR1 and CDR2 (germline): MGHRA, YSYEKL. The CDR3 runs 16 residues. The ends were cut back, 3 bases at V and 0 bases at J, with 12 bases in the middle. The CDR3 nucleotides read TGCGCCAGCAGCCAGATGGGAGAGCCTAGCAATCAGCCCCAGCATTTT. Its protein product is CASSQMGEPSNQPQHF.

The CDR3 here is CASSLGPTGGTTDTQYF. CDR3 sequence (DNA): TGCGCCAGCAGCTTGGGACCGACAGGGGGAACCACAGATACGCAGTATTTT. The rearrangement uses TRBV5-1 and TRBJ2-3; 9 bases fit TRBD1. Germline V gives CDR1 SGHRS, CDR2 YFSETQ. The CDR3 length is 17 residues. J lost 2 bases, V lost 0 bases, and 7 bases had no gene match.

V and J are TRBV20-1 and TRBJ2-1, with 11 bases that match TRBD2. The germline V gene has CDR1 DFQATT and CDR2 SNEGSKA (reference sequence). The length of the CDR3 is 15 residues. The CDR3 nucleotides are TGCAGCTATAGAGGAGGACTAGCGGGCTACAATGAGCAGTTCTTC. Encoded protein: CSYRGGLAGYNEQFF.

This clonotype was observed a handful of times. The rearrangement joins TRBV20-1 to TRBJ2-7; 8 bases agree with TRBD2. The CDR3 runs 15 residues. V was pared by 2 bases and J by 1 base, with 7 bases of the junction left unmatched. In germline, CDR1 is DFQATT, CDR2 SNEGSKA (reference sequence). The CDR3 bases are TGCAGTGCTAGAAGGATGGCGGGAGGTTCCTACGAGCAGTACTTC. Its translation is CSARRMAGGSYEQYF.

The chain uses TRBV12-3 or TRBV12-4 and TRBJ1-1; TRBD1 matches 7 bases. This CDR3 spans 13 amino acids. With 2 bases clipped from V and 7 bases from J, the junction kept 4 bases outside the gene matches. CDR3 region: CASSLRGRDEAFF. The CDR3 coding sequence is TGTGCCAGCAGTTTAAGGGGGCGGGATGAAGCTTTCTTT.

This clonotype was recorded at least ten times. V is TRBV5-1 and J is TRBJ1-1; TRBD1 agrees at 8 bases. V lost 2 bases to trimming and J lost 3 bases; unmatched junction nucleotides: 6. CDR3 length: 15 amino acids. CDR1 and CDR2 from the germline V gene are SGHRS and YFSETQ. The chain's CDR3 is CASSLQGGEDTEAFF. Here the CDR3 DNA reads TGCGCCAGCAGCTTACAGGGGGGCGAGGACACTGAAGCTTTCTTT.